One sample yielded the 30 T cell receptor beta chains listed below, sequenced in a study of blood T cell repertoires in COVID-19. The protocol was immunoSEQ multiplex PCR, while the TCRdb copy is restricted to in-frame clones and leaves out a portion. The data hold 70,000 or so clones, with about 74% observed a single time. The sample taken for sequencing was peripheral blood. These receptors were collected from a human donor in a cohort sampled during active COVID-19.

The rearrangement joins TRBV7-2 to TRBJ2-3; D remains ambiguous. This CDR3 spans 12 amino acids. Germline V gene sequence: CDR1 SGHTA, CDR2 FQGNSA. The V and J ends lost 5 bases and 6 bases respectively, with 9 bases between them. The DNA for the CDR3 is TGTGCCAGCAGCATCATGAGTGATACGCAGTATTTT. Protein: CASSIMSDTQYF.

The rearrangement links TRBV21-1 to TRBJ2-7; the tabulated D call, TRBD2, remains unverified against the DNA. TRBV21-1 is a pseudogene segment. There are 21 residues in the CDR3. The CDR3 reads CASSKVMTSGLAGEVPYEQYF. The CDR3 bases are TGTGCCAGCAGCAAAGTCATGACTTCGGGACTAGCGGGAGAGGTACCCTACGAGCAGTACTTC.

This clone has a single count. V usage is TRBV27 and J usage is TRBJ2-3; 12 bases align to TRBD2. CDR3 length: 16 residues. Germline V gene lookup returns CDR1 MNHEY and CDR2 SMNVEV (reference sequence). The V gene end was trimmed by 8 bases and the J gene end by 4 bases; junction bases not matched to a gene: 10. The CDR3 sequence is CASGSLAGGGADTQYF. Here the CDR3 DNA reads TGTGCCAGCGGGTCTCTAGCGGGAGGGGGGGCAGATACGCAGTATTTT.

The rearrangement joins TRBV28 to TRBJ2-1; TRBD2 matches 8 bases. V lost 4 bases, J lost 5 bases, and 7 bases stayed unmatched. This CDR3 comprises 15 residues. In germline, CDR1 is MDHEN, CDR2 SYDVKM. CDR3 nucleotides: TGTGCCAGCAGTTCAGTAAGCGGGAGAGACAATGAGCAGTTCTTC. Amino acids: CASSSVSGRDNEQFF.

The chain carries TRBV28 and TRBJ2-1; unclear D gene. V was cut by 6 bases and J by 8 bases, with 17 bases left in between. The germline CDR1 and CDR2 sequences are MDHEN and SYDVKM. The CDR3 is 14 residues long. CDR3 protein: CASSLQMIGHEQFF. CDR3 sequence (DNA): TGTGCCAGCAGCCTTCAAATGATTGGGCATGAGCAGTTCTTC.

The V call is TRBV6-2 or TRBV6-3, the J call TRBJ1-1; 8 nucleotides agree with TRBD1. This CDR3 comprises 17 residues. Trimming removed 6 bases from V and 3 bases from J; junction bases left unmatched: 15. Germline V gives CDR1 MNHEY, CDR2 SVGEGT. CDR3 in amino acids: CASSIVQGAVVDTEAFF. Written as DNA, the CDR3 is TGTGCCAGCAGCATCGTTCAGGGGGCGGTGGTTGACACTGAAGCTTTCTTT.

The chain combines TRBV19 with TRBJ2-1; the match to TRBD2 covers 10 bases. The CDR3 has 15 residues. The V gene's germline CDR1 is LNHDA and CDR2 SQIVND (reference sequence). After removal of 7 bases from V and 4 bases from J, the junction contained 7 bases not matched to a gene. CDR3 nucleotide sequence: TGTGCCAGTACCTCCCGAGCGGGAGGGTACAATGAGCAGTTCTTC. As protein: CASTSRAGGYNEQFF.

In DNA form, the CDR3 reads TGTGCCAGCAGCTTGAGAGAAAGCTCCTATAATTCACCCCTCCACTTT. It translates to CASSLRESSYNSPLHF. The rearrangement joins TRBV5-5 to TRBJ1-6; D call uncertain. The CDR3 runs 16 residues. Trimming took off 1 base at V and 0 bases at J, with 8 bases between the two ends. Germline values: CDR1 SGHKS, CDR2 YYEKEE (reference sequence).

This clone was seen only a few times. V usage is TRBV11-2 and J usage is TRBJ1-1; 8 nucleotides line up with TRBD1. The ends lost 2 bases at V and 0 bases at J; junction bases unmatched: 14. The CDR3 spans 19 residues. Germline V gives CDR1 SGHAT, CDR2 FQNNGV. In DNA, the CDR3 is TGTGCCAGCAGCTTATGGGTGGGAAGGCAGGGGGCCTTGAACACTGAAGCTTTCTTT. The encoded protein is CASSLWVGRQGALNTEAFF.

The chain joins TRBV7-2 to TRBJ2-7; no clear D. In germline, CDR1 is SGHTA, CDR2 FQGNSA. Trimming cost V 5 bases and J 4 bases, with 18 bases left between them. The CDR3 sequence is 15 residues long. In DNA form, the CDR3 reads TGTGCCAGCAGCGTTCAACCGGGTCTAACATACGAGCAGTACTTC. Residues: CASSVQPGLTYEQYF.

The rearrangement links TRBV9 to TRBJ1-3; D not resolved. Germline lookup yields CDR1 SGDLS and CDR2 YYNGEE. The CDR3 spans 16 residues. The germline V and J ends were trimmed by 0 bases and 1 base, with 11 bases remaining between them. The CDR3 region is CASSVEEAGSGNTIYF. The CDR3 nucleotides are TGTGCCAGCAGCGTAGAGGAGGCTGGGTCTGGAAACACCATATATTTT.

This clone was detected once. CDR3 in DNA: TGCGCCAGCAGTAGAAAGCGGCTAGTAGATACGCAGTATTTT. Translated: CASSRKRLVDTQYF. The chain couples TRBV10-2 to TRBJ2-3; tentatively, D is TRBD2 (5 bases). Germline V gene lookup returns CDR1 WSHSY and CDR2 SAAADI. V was trimmed by 5 bases and J by 5 bases, leaving 14 bases between them. The CDR3 loop spans 14 amino acids.

V and J are TRBV7-8 and TRBJ1-5; TRBD1 matches at 7 bases. Germline CDR1 reads SGHVS; CDR2 reads FQNEAQ. The J segment lost 5 bases and the V segment lost 2 bases, leaving 3 bases of the junction unmatched. CDR3 length: 14 amino acids. CDR3 amino acids: CASSLQGDDQPQHF. The CDR3 coding sequence is TGTGCCAGCAGCTTACAGGGGGACGATCAGCCCCAGCATTTT.

The chain links TRBV5-4 to TRBJ2-1; 10 positions match TRBD2. The CDR3 is made up of 19 amino acids. V trimming: 4 bases; J trimming: 4 bases; junction bases outside the gene matches: 17. Per the germline V gene, CDR1 is SGHNT and CDR2 is YYREEE (reference sequence). The CDR3 DNA is TGTGCCAGCAGCCCTAAGCTTATAGCGGGGGGCCTAAATTACAATGAGCAGTTCTTC. It specifies CASSPKLIAGGLNYNEQFF.

The chain has TRBV5-1 and TRBJ1-1, with unresolved D. This CDR3 region has 15 residues. Germline V gene sequence: CDR1 SGHRS, CDR2 YFSETQ. Trimming pared 0 bases from V and 6 bases from J, leaving 15 bases between. CDR3 coding DNA: TGCGCCAGCAGCTTGGCCTTTATGGATCGGGCTGAAGCTTTCTTT. Translating gives CASSLAFMDRAEAFF.

This sequence joins TRBV4-1 and TRBJ1-1, with D unclear. V shed 4 bases and J shed 11 bases, with 17 bases lying between them. The length of the CDR3 is 13 residues. Germline V lookup: CDR1 MGHRA, CDR2 YSYEKL. The CDR3 DNA reads as TGCGCCAGCAGCCCGGTGCGGGGAGATGAGGCTTTCTTT. This codes for CASSPVRGDEAFF.

This clone has a handful of counts. The chain couples TRBV2 to TRBJ1-3; D gene uncertain. CDR1 and CDR2 from the germline V gene are SNHLY and FYNNEI. V shed 2 bases and J shed 0 bases, with 8 bases lying between them. CDR3 length: 15 residues. For the CDR3, the DNA is TGTGCCAGCAGTGAATATAGTTACTCTGGAAACACCATATATTTT. Translating gives CASSEYSYSGNTIYF.

The gene calls are TRBV4-1 and TRBJ2-5, with 9 bases identical to TRBD1. Unmatched junction bases numbered 6, after V lost 0 bases and J lost 4 bases. Germline V CDR1 and CDR2: MGHRA, YSYEKL. The CDR3 contains 16 residues. Here the CDR3 DNA reads TGCGCCAGCAGCCAAGATTGGGGACAGGGAGGAGAGACCCAGTACTTC. Its protein product is CASSQDWGQGGETQYF.

The V gene is TRBV7-8, the J gene TRBJ1-5; TRBD1 is a possible D gene (6 bases). V dropped 5 bases and J dropped 4 bases, with 12 bases sitting between them. Germline loops: CDR1 SGHVS, CDR2 FQNEAQ. The CDR3 runs 14 residues. Here the CDR3 reads CASSADSSNQPQHF. The CDR3 nucleotides read TGTGCCAGCAGCGCGGACAGTTCTAATCAGCCCCAGCATTTT.

V gene TRBV6-4 combines with J gene TRBJ2-1; 8 bases agree with TRBD2. Losses at the gene ends were 8 bases for V and 10 bases for J; bases not matched to a gene: 10. The CDR3 spans 13 residues. Germline-derived CDR1 and CDR2 are MRHNA and SNTAGT. This CDR3 reads CASGGTRRGEQFF. The CDR3 DNA reads TGTGCCAGCGGCGGGACTAGGCGGGGGGAGCAGTTCTTC.

V and J are TRBV5-4 and TRBJ2-6; tentatively, D is TRBD1 (5 bases). The CDR3 runs 15 residues. V lost 4 bases to trimming and J lost 0 bases, with 8 bases between them. The V gene's germline CDR1 is SGHNT and CDR2 YYREEE (reference sequence). CDR3 DNA sequence: TGTGCCAGCAGCCCGCAGGGCTCTGGGGCCAACGTCCTGACTTTC. It encodes CASSPQGSGANVLTF. The whole variable domain, remainder taken from reference TRBV5-4 and TRBJ2-6, is ETGVTQSPTHLIKTRGQQVTLRCSSQSGHNTVSWYQQALGQGPQFIFQYYREEENGRGNFPPRFSGLQFPNYSSELNVNALELDDSALYLCASSPQGSGANVLTFGAGSRLTVL.

The chain employs TRBV11-2 and TRBJ2-3, with D hard to call. The CDR3 loop spans 16 amino acids. V lost 1 base to trimming and J lost 0 bases, with 11 bases between them. The germline CDR1 and CDR2 sequences are SGHAT and FQNNGV. Written as DNA, the CDR3 is TGTGCCAGCAGCTTAGGGTCCAGGCTTAGCACAGATACGCAGTATTTT. Residues: CASSLGSRLSTDTQYF.

The chain has TRBV5-1 and TRBJ2-7; 8 nucleotides agree with TRBD2. The trim removed 3 bases at V and 3 bases at J, leaving 8 bases unmatched. The length of the CDR3 is 15 residues. Germline CDR1 and CDR2: SGHRS and YFSETQ. The CDR3 bases are TGCGCCAGCAGCTCCCGGGAGGGAGGCAGCTACGAGCAGTACTTC. Translation: CASSSREGGSYEQYF.

The J gene is TRBJ2-2, the V gene TRBV19, with 7 nucleotides matching TRBD2. CDR1 and CDR2 (germline): LNHDA, SQIVND (reference sequence). The V and J ends lost 5 bases and 4 bases, in that order; junction bases with no gene match: 4. The CDR3 has 14 residues. In DNA form, the CDR3 reads TGTGCCAGTAGTTCATGGGGGGGCACCGGGGAGCTGTTTTTT. Translation gives CASSSWGGTGELFF.

The chain joins TRBV7-9 to TRBJ2-7; D is possibly TRBD1 (6 bases). The V and J ends lost 6 bases and 6 bases respectively, with 21 bases between them. This CDR3 has 15 amino acids. The germline V gene has CDR1 SEHNR and CDR2 FQNEAQ (reference sequence). The CDR3 bases are TGTGCCAGCAGGGGTGAAGGGACACGAAGTCCCGAGCAGTACTTC. Amino acids: CASRGEGTRSPEQYF.

The chain recombines TRBV12-3 or TRBV12-4 with TRBJ2-7, with TRBD1 matching over 7 bases. V shed 5 bases, J shed 7 bases, and the junction held 8 bases outside the gene matches. The CDR3 runs to 13 residues. DNA of the CDR3: TGTGCCAGCAGTCAACAGGGGTTCGGGGAGCAGTACTTC. It is translated as CASSQQGFGEQYF.

The V gene is TRBV5-1, the J gene TRBJ1-5, with a tentative D call TRBD1 (5 bases). Germline V CDR1 and CDR2: SGHRS, YFSETQ. The CDR3 length is 17 residues. The V and J ends lost 0 bases and 0 bases respectively, with 13 bases between them. The CDR3: CASSLDPAGDSNQPQHF. DNA for the CDR3: TGCGCCAGCAGCTTGGACCCCGCGGGGGATAGCAATCAGCCCCAGCATTTT.

The chain couples TRBV2 to TRBJ2-1; D is uncertain. This CDR3 contains 14 residues. CDR1 SNHLY and CDR2 FYNNEI come from the germline V gene. V was pared by 4 bases and J by 6 bases, with 13 bases between. The CDR3 bases are TGTGCCAGCAGTGTCGGTTCCCGCCTCAATGAGCAGTTCTTC. It yields the protein CASSVGSRLNEQFF. Full variable domain (outside the CDR3, taken from reference TRBV2 and TRBJ2-1): EPEVTQTPSHQVTQMGQEVILRCVPISNHLYFYWYRQILGQKVEFLVSFYNNEISEKSEIFDDQFSVERPDGSNFTLKIRSTKLEDSAMYFCASSVGSRLNEQFFGPGTRLTVL.

The chain links TRBV21-1 to TRBJ2-5; the table's D call of TRBD2 was not tested on the DNA. TRBV21-1 is assigned pseudogene status. The CDR3 is 12 amino acids. The CDR3 spells CASSRDQETQYF. DNA of the CDR3: TGTGCCAGCAGCCGGGACCAAGAGACCCAGTACTTC.

This chain links TRBV28 with TRBJ1-4; D perhaps matches TRBD1 (5 bases). Germline V gene sequence: CDR1 MDHEN, CDR2 SYDVKM. The CDR3 is 16 amino acids. The germline V and J ends were trimmed by 7 bases and 3 bases, with 18 bases remaining between them. The CDR3 protein is CASIPSGAGPNEKLFF. CDR3 bases: TGTGCCAGCATCCCTAGTGGGGCGGGACCTAATGAAAAACTGTTTTTT.